This record looks at one T cell receptor beta chain sequence and its context. As yet, its antigen is unknown. The assay was immunoSEQ multiplex PCR, and TCRdb's table has in-frame clones only and misses some. The sample carries approximately 160,000 clones, about 88% recorded once. This entry belongs to a study of cytomegalovirus exposure and HLA in healthy donors. Study-level findings and limits: The tendency of first-cohort TCR clusters to co-occur in the roughly 130 validation repertoires was the finding of a later analysis. Across donors, most TCRs were seen rarely, yet some public ones were widespread.

Germline values: CDR1 MNHEY, CDR2 SVGAGI. The CDR3 covers 15 residues. V shed 4 bases and J shed 7 bases, with 20 bases lying between them. Sequencing was done on a sample of PBMCs. The receptor was isolated from a woman under 30 in good health and CMV-seropositive. The chain carries TRBV6-5 and TRBJ2-7; weak D call: TRBD2 (6 bases). Here the CDR3 DNA reads TGTGCCAGCAGTTCCCCGGGGGAAAGGTGGGGTGAGCAGTACTTC. It specifies CASSSPGERWGEQYF.